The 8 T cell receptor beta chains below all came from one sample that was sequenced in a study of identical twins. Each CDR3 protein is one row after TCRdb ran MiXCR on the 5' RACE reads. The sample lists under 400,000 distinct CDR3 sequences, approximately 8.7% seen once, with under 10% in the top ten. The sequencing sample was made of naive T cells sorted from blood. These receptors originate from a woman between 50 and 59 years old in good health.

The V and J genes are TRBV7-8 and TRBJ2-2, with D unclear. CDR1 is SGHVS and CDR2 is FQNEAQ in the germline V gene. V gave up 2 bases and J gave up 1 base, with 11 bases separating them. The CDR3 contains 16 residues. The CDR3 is CASSLLMGWNTGELFF. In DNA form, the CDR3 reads TGTGCCAGCAGCTTACTTATGGGGTGGAACACCGGGGAGCTGTTTTTT.

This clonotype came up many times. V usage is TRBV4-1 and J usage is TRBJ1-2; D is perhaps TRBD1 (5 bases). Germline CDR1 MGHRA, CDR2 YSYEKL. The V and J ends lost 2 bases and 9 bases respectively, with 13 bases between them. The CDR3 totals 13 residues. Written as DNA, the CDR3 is TGCGCCAGCAGCCAACACGACAGTCTCAGCTACACCTTC. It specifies CASSQHDSLSYTF.

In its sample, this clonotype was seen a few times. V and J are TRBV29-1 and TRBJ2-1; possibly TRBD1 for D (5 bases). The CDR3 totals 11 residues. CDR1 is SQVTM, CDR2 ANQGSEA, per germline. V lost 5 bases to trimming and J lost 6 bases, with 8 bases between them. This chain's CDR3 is CSVPDSNEQFF. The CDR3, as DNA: TGCAGCGTTCCAGACAGCAATGAGCAGTTCTTC.

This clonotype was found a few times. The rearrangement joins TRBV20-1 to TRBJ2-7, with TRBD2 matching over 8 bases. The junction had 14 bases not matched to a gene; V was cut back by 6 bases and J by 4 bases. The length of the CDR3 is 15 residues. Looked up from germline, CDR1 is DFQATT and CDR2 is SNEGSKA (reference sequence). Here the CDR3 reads CSASGRTSGAYEQYF. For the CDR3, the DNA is TGCAGTGCGAGCGGGAGAACTTCGGGTGCGTACGAGCAGTACTTC.

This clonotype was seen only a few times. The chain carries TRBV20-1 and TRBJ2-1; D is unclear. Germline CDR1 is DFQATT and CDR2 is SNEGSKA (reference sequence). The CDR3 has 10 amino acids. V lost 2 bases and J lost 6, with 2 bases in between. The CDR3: CSARSNEQFF. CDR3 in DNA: TGCAGTGCTAGATCCAATGAGCAGTTCTTC.

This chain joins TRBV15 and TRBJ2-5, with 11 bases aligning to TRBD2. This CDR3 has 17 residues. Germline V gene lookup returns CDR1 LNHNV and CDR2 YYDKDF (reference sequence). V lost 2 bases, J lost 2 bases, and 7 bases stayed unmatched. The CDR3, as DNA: TGTGCCACCAGCAGATCTCCTAGCGGGAGGTCACAAGAGACCCAGTACTTC. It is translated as CATSRSPSGRSQETQYF.

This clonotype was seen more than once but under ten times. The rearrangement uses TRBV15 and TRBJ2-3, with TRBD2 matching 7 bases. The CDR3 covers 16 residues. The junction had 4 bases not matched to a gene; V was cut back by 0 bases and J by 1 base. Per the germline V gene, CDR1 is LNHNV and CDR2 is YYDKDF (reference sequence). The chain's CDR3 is CATSRETAGGTDTQYF. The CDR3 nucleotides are TGTGCCACCAGCAGAGAAACGGCGGGGGGCACAGATACGCAGTATTTT.

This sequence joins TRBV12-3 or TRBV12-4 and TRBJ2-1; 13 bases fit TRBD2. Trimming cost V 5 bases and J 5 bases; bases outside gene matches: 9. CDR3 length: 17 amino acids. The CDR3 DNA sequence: TGTGCCAGCAGTCGGACTAGCGGGAGTTCGCGGGACAATGAGCAGTTCTTC. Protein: CASSRTSGSSRDNEQFF.